The rows below give T cell receptor beta chains drawn from one sample of a study of Tregs in tolerant kidney transplant recipients. Assay: immunoSEQ multiplex PCR; the TCRdb copy retains only in-frame clones and omits some. The sample carries around 70,000 clones, around nine tenths recorded once. Sequencing used CD8+ T cells from blood, obtained before the transplant. The receptor set was obtained from a human donor who received a combined kidney and bone marrow transplant. Both conserved end residues are part of each CDR3. Each record gives: clone size, CDR3 length, J gene, D gene, V gene, CDR3 protein, CDR3 DNA. D genes are given only for firm matches. Size values are once, few and many counts, or a class for expanded clones, and some rows have none.

. | 18 | TRBJ2-1 | TRBD1 | TRBV29-1 | CSITGGQGLLAYYNEQFF | TGCAGCATTACGGGCGGACAGGGATTGTTGGCGTACTACAATGAGCAGTTCTTC
. | 15 | TRBJ2-5 | TRBD2 | TRBV6-5 | CASSYSTSGQETQYF | TGTGCCAGCAGTTACTCGACTAGCGGCCAAGAGACCCAGTACTTC
. | 13 | TRBJ1-4 | . | TRBV15 | CATSRAPQGKLFF | TGTGCCACCAGCAGAGCTCCACAGGGAAAACTGTTTTTT
. | 12 | TRBJ1-1 | . | TRBV7-9 | CASRTLNTEAFF | TGTGCCAGCAGAACTCTTAACACTGAAGCTTTCTTT
. | 15 | TRBJ1-1 | . | TRBV7-9 | CASSLLTGEYTEAFF | TGTGCCAGCAGCTTATTGACGGGGGAGTACACTGAAGCTTTCTTT
. | 13 | TRBJ1-1 | . | TRBV9 | CASSVVVSAEAFF | TGTGCCAGCAGCGTAGTCGTTAGCGCTGAAGCTTTCTTT
. | 12 | TRBJ1-1 | . | TRBV7-9 | CASSLKGTEAFF | TGTGCCAGCAGCTTAAAGGGGACTGAAGCTTTCTTT
. | 17 | TRBJ1-4 | . | TRBV4-1 | CASSLSGLSATNEKLFF | TGCGCCAGCAGCCTCAGTGGGCTTTCGGCAACTAATGAAAAACTGTTTTTT
. | 15 | TRBJ1-4 | . | TRBV27 | CASSLSGVFNEKLFF | TGTGCCAGCAGTTTATCGGGAGTGTTCAATGAAAAACTGTTTTTT
. | 18 | TRBJ2-3 | . | TRBV9 | CASSVGRAIPGFTDTQYF | TGTGCCAGCAGCGTAGGCAGGGCAATACCCGGATTCACAGATACGCAGTATTTT
. | 15 | TRBJ2-5 | TRBD1 | TRBV19 | CASSGRQGARETQYF | TGTGCCAGTAGTGGGAGACAGGGGGCCCGGGAGACCCAGTACTTC
once | 13 | TRBJ1-1 | . | TRBV5-1 | CASSLQPNTEAFF | TGCGCCAGCAGCTTACAGCCTAACACTGAAGCTTTCTTT
. | 15 | TRBJ1-4 | . | TRBV27 | CASSIIGATNEKLFF | TGTGCCAGCAGCATCATCGGCGCAACTAATGAGAAACTGTTTTTT
once | 12 | TRBJ1-1 | . | TRBV13 | CASSDRPTEAFF | TGTGCCAGCAGCGACAGGCCCACTGAAGCTTTCTTT
once | 15 | TRBJ2-7 | TRBD1 | TRBV18 | CASSPGQGMGYEQYF | TGTGCCAGCTCCCCGGGACAGGGAATGGGCTACGAGCAGTACTTC
. | 13 | TRBJ2-7 | TRBD1 | TRBV9 | CASSAGGPYEQYF | TGTGCCAGCAGCGCAGGGGGACCCTACGAGCAGTACTTC
. | 13 | TRBJ2-2 | TRBD2 | TRBV29-1 | CSGLAGVTGELFF | TGCAGCGGCTTAGCGGGGGTAACCGGGGAGCTGTTTTTT
. | 14 | TRBJ1-2 | TRBD1 | TRBV7-9 | CASSLGQGRGGYTF | TGTGCCAGCAGCTTAGGACAGGGAAGAGGTGGCTACACCTTC
. | 19 | TRBJ2-2 | . | TRBV5-8 | CASSRSQTERTANTGELFF | TGTGCCAGCAGCCGGTCCCAAACCGAACGGACAGCGAACACCGGGGAGCTGTTTTTT
. | 12 | TRBJ1-2 | . | TRBV9 | CASAPGDYGYTF | TGTGCCAGCGCGCCCGGGGACTATGGCTACACCTTC
once | 14 | TRBJ2-7 | TRBD1 | TRBV2 | CASRPGQHSYEQYF | TGTGCCAGCCGACCGGGACAGCACTCTTACGAGCAGTACTTC
. | 14 | TRBJ2-7 | TRBD2 | TRBV5-6 | CASSWAGTSREQYF | TGTGCCAGCAGCTGGGCCGGGACTAGTAGGGAGCAGTACTTC
. | 14 | TRBJ2-4 | TRBD2 | TRBV4-1 | CASSPRSGGNIQYF | TGCGCCAGCAGCCCGAGATCGGGAGGGAACATTCAGTACTTC
. | 16 | TRBJ2-3 | TRBD2 | TRBV15 | CATSSRLAGVSDTQYF | TGTGCCACCAGCAGCAGACTAGCGGGAGTTTCAGATACGCAGTATTTT
. | 11 | TRBJ2-5 | . | TRBV13 | CASSDQKTQYF | TGTGCCAGCAGCGATCAGAAGACCCAGTACTTC
. | 15 | TRBJ2-3 | TRBD1 | TRBV4-3 | CASTPGQGGTDTQYF | TGCGCCAGCACCCCCGGACAGGGGGGGACAGATACGCAGTATTTT
. | 14 | TRBJ1-1 | TRBD1 | TRBV30 | CAWSVGTGQGDAFF | TGTGCCTGGAGCGTAGGAACCGGACAGGGGGATGCTTTCTTT
. | 15 | TRBJ2-7 | . | TRBV28 | CASTPDTQTGYEQYF | TGTGCCAGCACCCCCGACACGCAAACCGGCTACGAGCAGTACTTC
. | 18 | TRBJ2-1 | TRBD2 | TRBV19 | CASIETSGGYSSYNEQFF | TGTGCCAGTATTGAGACTAGCGGGGGCTATAGCTCCTACAATGAGCAGTTCTTC
. | 17 | TRBJ2-7 | TRBD2 | TRBV7-9 | CASSPRTSGSLPEKQYF | TGTGCCAGCAGCCCTAGGACTAGCGGGAGCCTTCCCGAGAAGCAGTACTTC
. | 15 | TRBJ2-7 | . | TRBV13 | CASSLRGGPPYEQYF | TGTGCCAGCAGCTTAAGGGGGGGGCCTCCCTACGAGCAGTACTTC
. | 14 | TRBJ2-1 | TRBD2 | TRBV5-4 | CASSARGGRNEQFF | TGTGCCAGCAGCGCCCGGGGGGGCCGGAATGAGCAGTTCTTC
. | 12 | TRBJ1-1 | TRBD1 | TRBV4-1 | CASSQGQGEAFF | TGCGCCAGCAGCCAAGGACAGGGTGAAGCCTTCTTT
once | 14 | TRBJ2-1 | . | TRBV5-4 | CASSLPWADNEQFF | TGTGCCAGCAGCTTGCCGTGGGCTGATAATGAGCAGTTCTTC
. | 14 | TRBJ1-1 | . | TRBV29-1 | CSVEDRGMGPEAFF | TGCAGCGTTGAAGATAGGGGTATGGGGCCTGAAGCTTTCTTT
once | 15 | TRBJ2-7 | . | TRBV10-3 | CAIGNPGGPTYEQYF | TGTGCCATCGGCAACCCCGGGGGTCCCACCTACGAGCAGTACTTC
. | 12 | TRBJ1-5 | . | TRBV13 | CASSLGRGPQHF | TGTGCCAGCAGCTTAGGCCGAGGACCCCAGCATTTT
. | 11 | TRBJ1-1 | . | TRBV30 | CAWSRNTEAFF | TGTGCCTGGAGTCGGAACACTGAAGCTTTCTTT
. | 12 | TRBJ2-7 | . | TRBV4-2 | CASSPQGNEQYF | TGTGCCAGCAGCCCACAGGGCAACGAGCAGTACTTC
. | 18 | TRBJ2-5 | TRBD2 | TRBV27 | CASSFLASGGPLQETQYF | TGTGCCAGCAGTTTCCTCGCTAGCGGAGGGCCCTTACAAGAGACCCAGTACTTC
. | 16 | TRBJ2-7 | TRBD2 | TRBV6-5 | CASSYKGGAASYEQYF | TGTGCCAGCAGTTACAAGGGAGGGGCGGCCTCCTACGAGCAGTACTTC
. | 14 | TRBJ1-1 | . | TRBV28 | CASSPKDSYTEAFF | TGTGCCAGCAGTCCAAAAGACAGCTACACTGAAGCTTTCTTT